This T cell receptor beta chain was sequenced for a study of tissue T cells after allogeneic stem cell transplantation. Study conclusions and caveats: Across patients, clones rarely overlapped, yet motif clusters were shared tissue-specifically. Tissue-detected TCR repertoire was only partly captured by blood and spleen T cells.

The table lists this clone with a few counts. As yet, its antigen is unknown. Mouse gene names and germline throughout. The read comes to an end 1 residue before the CDR3 does, leaving the germline J gene to fill in the end. Time point meaning: mouse harvest day 14 after allogeneic transplant. Mouse grafts combined 10^7 T-cell-depleted bone marrow cells with 10^6 splenic CD5+ T cells. Tissues came from B6→BALB/c major-mismatch GVHD mice at day 7 or 14. The germline V gene encodes CDR1 SNHLY and CDR2 FYNGKV (reference sequence). J gave up 4 bases and V 3 bases, and 1 base lay outside the gene matches. The CDR3 runs 14 residues. The data were produced by immunoSEQ multiplex PCR, yet TCRdb's version contains in-frame clones alone and is incomplete. The data show roughly 2,700 clones, roughly two fifths seen once.

The clonotype comes from a female BALB/c mouse given C57BL/6 T cells with graft-versus-host disease after an allogeneic hematopoietic cell transplant. This chain connects TRBV3 to TRBJ2-7, with 12 bases fitting TRBD2. Sequencing was carried out using gut tissue. The covered CDR3 bases are TGTGCCAGCAGCTTGGGACTGGGGGGATATGAACAGTAC. Translated: CASSLGLGGYEQY. The whole CDR3 region reads CASSLGLGGYEQYF.